This T cell receptor (beta chain) was recorded in a study of blood T cell repertoires in COVID-19. Germline V gives CDR1 LNHNV, CDR2 YYDKDF (reference sequence). The CDR3 has 15 amino acids. Trimming left V 5 bases short and J 9 bases short, with 17 bases between. Sequencing used immunoSEQ multiplex PCR; TCRdb keeps in-frame clones, though not all of them. Of roughly 120,000 clones listed, roughly nine tenths are singletons. This chain uses TRBV15 with TRBJ1-6; D unresolved. The sample consisted of peripheral blood. The TCR was taken from a man in his 70s who had recovered from COVID-19. In DNA, the CDR3 is TGTGCCACCAGCGGGAAGCGGGAAGCAGGTTCACCCCTCCACTTT. Protein product: CATSGKREAGSPLHF. The complete variable domain, with remaining parts taken from reference TRBV15 and TRBJ1-6, reads DAMVIQNPRYQVTQFGKPVTLSCSQTLNHNVMYWYQQKSSQAPKLLFHYYDKDFNNEADTPDNFQSRRPNTSFCFLDIRSPGLGDTAMYLCATSGKREAGSPLHFGNGTRLTVT.